Sequencing of this T cell receptor (beta chain) was carried out in a study of T cell responses to AZD1222 COVID-19 vaccine. Broader study findings: The sample set comprised mostly white British donors with more females, and clonal diversity was possibly underestimated.

A word on this clone: Its antigen is unknown.

The repertoire was sequenced with immunoSEQ multiplex PCR; TCRdb's copy has only in-frame clones and lacks some. The sample yields about 160,000 clones, 80% to 90% seen once. Germline V lookup: CDR1 MNHEY, CDR2 SVGAGI. J was trimmed by 7 bases and V by 6 bases; bases with no gene match: 5. CDR3 length: 12 amino acids. The sequence was obtained from an adult in good health. The V call is TRBV6-5, the J call TRBJ1-2; 7 bases are shared with TRBD1. The sample here was peripheral blood, taken on day 0 of AZD1222 vaccination. CDR3 sequence reads: CASSWTGTGYTF. The CDR3 DNA reads TGTGCCAGCAGCTGGACAGGTACTGGCTACACCTTC.